The source of this T cell receptor (beta chain) is a study of cytomegalovirus exposure and HLA in healthy donors. Study results and caveats: Reportedly, diagnosis of cytomegalovirus status by the classifier showed high specificity and sensitivity.

PCR primers comprised 60 Vbeta and 13 Jbeta primers. The assay was immunoSEQ multiplex PCR, and TCRdb's table has in-frame clones only and misses some. This sample yields approximately 160,000 clones, of which approximately 77% are seen a single time; 1.3% to 1.5% belongs to the top ten. The germline V and J ends were trimmed by 3 bases and 6 bases, with 12 bases remaining between them. The CDR3 contains 14 residues. The germline CDR1 and CDR2 sequences are KGHSH and LQKENI. On this clone itself: What it recognizes is unknown.

This chain links TRBV18 with TRBJ2-1; tentatively, D is TRBD2 (5 bases). Sequenced input: PBMCs. The receptor's source is a man aged 18 to 35 in good health and CMV-seronegative. CDR3 residues: CASSPTSGSNEQFF. In DNA, the CDR3 is TGTGCCAGCTCACCTACTTCGGGGAGCAATGAGCAGTTCTTC. Combining the CDR3 with reference TRBV18 and TRBJ2-1 gives the whole variable domain NAGVMQNPRHLVRRRGQEARLRCSPMKGHSHVYWYRQLPEEGLKFMVYLQKENIIDESGMPKERFSAEFPKEGPSILRIQQVVRGDSAAYFCASSPTSGSNEQFFGPGTRLTVL.